Listed below are T cell receptor beta chains from one sample, sequenced in a study of blood T cell repertoires in COVID-19. Profiling relied on immunoSEQ multiplex PCR, and the TCRdb table lists in-frame clones only, not all of them. The sample has 130,000 to 150,000 clones, 88% seen once. The sequencing sample was made of peripheral blood. Receptor source: a man aged 45-65 years with active or convalescent COVID-19. Both conserved end residues are part of each CDR3.

v_gene	j_gene	CDR3aa
TRBV18	TRBJ2-2	CASSPWAGDPGELFF
TRBV27	TRBJ2-5	CASRALQGGETQYF
TRBV27	TRBJ1-1	CASSYRGPLAEAFF
TRBV6-1	TRBJ1-6	CASSEEGGSYNSPLHF
TRBV6-5	TRBJ1-4	CASLDDRGLFF
TRBV4-1	TRBJ2-5	CASSHPSGGRQTQYF
TRBV5-1	TRBJ2-7	CASSLRGGSYEQYF
TRBV3-1/TRBV3-2	TRBJ2-5	CASSQALSGTQYF
TRBV28	TRBJ2-6	CASRTGNVGSGANVLTF
TRBV7-9	TRBJ2-7	CASSWIAGSYEQYF
TRBV11-2	TRBJ2-2	CASSFGTRGGELFF
TRBV4-1	TRBJ2-1	CASSRDRGPGDNEQFF
TRBV7-5	TRBJ2-6	CAKGVEGARANVLTF
TRBV6-2/TRBV6-3	TRBJ1-2	CASSYSPRGYTF
TRBV5-1	TRBJ2-3	CASSLGLSGLGSTDTQYF
TRBV6-5	TRBJ1-5	CASSYIGVGQPQHF
TRBV7-2	TRBJ2-1	CASSIDRANEQFF
TRBV14	TRBJ1-2	CASSQDPRFYGYTF
TRBV4-1	TRBJ2-7	CASSRGQGSGAYEQYF
TRBV2	TRBJ2-5	CASKTGTGLLETQYF
TRBV6-2/TRBV6-3	TRBJ2-2	CASSPRRPGELFF
TRBV12-3/TRBV12-4	TRBJ1-2	CASSRGQLYGYTF
TRBV28	TRBJ1-6	CASNDYGLTNSPLHF
TRBV19	TRBJ2-7	CASSMRDLYEQYF
TRBV7-9	TRBJ2-7	CASSDRGYEQYF
TRBV6-5	TRBJ2-3	CAARSGGVGEDTQYF
TRBV2	TRBJ1-6	CASSGDRETNSPLHF
TRBV5-1	TRBJ2-7	CASSTGTGSYEQYF
TRBV6-2/TRBV6-3	TRBJ2-7	CASSYGHEQYF
TRBV5-5	TRBJ1-2	CASSSGSNYGYTF
TRBV2	TRBJ2-4	CASTGQGNIQYF
TRBV30	TRBJ2-7	CAWSLIDSTLSYEQYF
TRBV14	TRBJ2-1	CASSQTLGTGRNEQFF
TRBV7-9	TRBJ2-1	CASNLGAGVQFF
TRBV28	TRBJ1-1	CASSQAMNTEAFF
TRBV19	TRBJ1-1	CASNRQVTSVEAFF
TRBV11-3	TRBJ1-3	CASSLTGTSGNTIYF